Below, 14 T cell receptor beta chains from the same sample are listed, as sequenced in a study of cytomegalovirus exposure and HLA in healthy donors. PCR employed 60 Vbeta and 13 Jbeta primers. The table came from immunoSEQ multiplex PCR; TCRdb's copy has only in-frame clones and leaves some out. The table includes some 110,000 clones, approximately 11% detected once. The sequenced material came from PBMCs. Source of these receptors: a man between 40 and 49 years old in good health and CMV-seropositive.

In nucleotides, the CDR3 is TGCGCCAGCAGCCCCACAACTGAAGCTTTCTTT. It is translated as CASSPTTEAFF. This chain joins TRBV5-1 and TRBJ1-1, with D uncertain. The V gene lost 4 bases and the J gene lost 5 bases, with 6 bases spanning the gap. This CDR3 contains 11 residues. The germline CDR1 and CDR2 sequences are SGHRS and YFSETQ.

This clone was detected a few times. CDR3 region: CASGSAAANTGELFF. The CDR3 nucleotides are TGCGCCAGCGGATCAGCGGCGGCGAACACCGGGGAGCTGTTTTTT. The rearrangement joins TRBV4-3 to TRBJ2-2, with a weak D call TRBD2 (5 bases). CDR3 length equals 15 residues. Between the trimmed V and J ends, which lost 8 bases and 0 bases, there was a span of 13 bases. Germline V gives CDR1 LGHNA, CDR2 YSLEER.

This clone was detected only once. This rearrangement joins TRBV7-3 to TRBJ2-1; TRBD2 might be the D (7 bases). Trimming cost V 0 bases and J 9 bases, with 12 bases left between them. Germline V gene data show CDR1 as SGHTA and CDR2 as FQGTGA. There are 14 residues in the CDR3. The CDR3: CASSLTFGGAEQFF. In DNA, the CDR3 is TGTGCCAGCAGCTTAACGTTTGGGGGGGCTGAGCAGTTCTTC.

The chain carries TRBV5-4 and TRBJ2-5; 10 nucleotides line up with TRBD2. Germline loops: CDR1 SGHNT, CDR2 YYREEE (reference sequence). The trim removed 2 bases at V and 4 bases at J, leaving 5 bases unmatched. The CDR3 length is 15 residues. The chain's CDR3 is CASSLAGGLRETQYF. Here the CDR3 DNA reads TGTGCCAGCAGCTTAGCGGGAGGGCTAAGAGAGACCCAGTACTTC.

This clone has just a few counts. In DNA, the CDR3 is TGCGCCAGTAGTTGGACTGGATACAATGAGCAGTTCTTC. Protein product: CASSWTGYNEQFF. The V call is TRBV5-1, the J call TRBJ2-1, with a tentative D call TRBD2 (5 bases). CDR1 is SGHRS and CDR2 is YFSETQ in the germline V gene. With 8 bases removed from V and 4 bases from J, the gap between germline ends came to 13 bases. CDR3 length: 13 amino acids.

The rearrangement uses TRBV18 and TRBJ2-1; TRBD1 matches 7 bases. CDR3 size: 14 residues. CDR1 and CDR2 from the germline V gene are KGHSH and LQKENI. The V gene end was trimmed by 2 bases and the J gene end by 6 bases; junction bases not matched to a gene: 4. Written as DNA, the CDR3 is TGTGCCAGCTCACCAGGGAGACAGGGCAATGAGCAGTTCTTC. Its protein is CASSPGRQGNEQFF.

Only a few counts were recorded for this clone. This sequence joins TRBV6-4 and TRBJ2-7; 11 bases are a match to TRBD2. The germline CDR1 and CDR2 sequences are MRHNA and SNTAGT. J gave up 3 bases and V 9 bases, and 10 bases lay outside the gene matches. The CDR3 sequence is 15 residues long. The CDR3 DNA follows: TGTGCCAGGCATTTAAGGACTAGCGGGTTCTACGAGCAGTACTTC. Its translation: CARHLRTSGFYEQYF.

This clone was picked up a small number of times. J is TRBJ2-7 and V is TRBV10-1; 9 bases are a match to TRBD2. The V gene's germline CDR1 is WNHNN and CDR2 SYGVQD (reference sequence). Trimming at V came to 6 bases and at J to 2 bases, leaving 8 bases not matched to a gene. This CDR3 is built from 15 residues. The CDR3 nucleotides read TGCGCCAGCAGCGCTTCGCTAGCGGGGCCCTACGAGCAGTACTTC. It codes for CASSASLAGPYEQYF.

This chain uses TRBV6-4 with TRBJ1-1, with 7 bases matching TRBD1. This CDR3 has 13 residues. Germline V gene data show CDR1 as MRHNA and CDR2 as SNTAGT. V dropped 6 bases and J dropped 4; count of bases not matched to a gene: 5. CDR3 DNA sequence: TGTGCCAGCAGGCAAGACAGGGCCACTGAAGCTTTCTTT. Translation: CASRQDRATEAFF.

This clone was observed a few times. This sequence joins TRBV5-1 and TRBJ2-7; D is ambiguous. The CDR3 length is 16 residues. Trimming took off 0 bases at V and 3 bases at J, with 16 bases between the two ends. Germline CDR1 reads SGHRS; CDR2 reads YFSETQ. The CDR3 reads CASSLGQAPMYYEQYF. CDR3 bases: TGCGCCAGCAGCTTGGGTCAAGCCCCGATGTACTACGAGCAGTACTTC.

This chain links TRBV4-3 with TRBJ1-2; no definite D call. The V end lost 0 bases, the J end lost 5 bases, and 13 bases lay between the germline ends. CDR3 length equals 15 residues. The germline V gene has CDR1 LGHNA and CDR2 YSLEER. In DNA form, the CDR3 reads TGCGCCAGCAGCCAAGACGCCCGGGGAGGGTATGGCTACACCTTC. Amino acids: CASSQDARGGYGYTF.

This clone has only one observation. The rearrangement joins TRBV7-9 to TRBJ2-3, with TRBD2 matching 8 bases. Per germline, CDR1 SEHNR and CDR2 FQNEAQ (reference sequence). This CDR3 has 16 residues. V trimming: 5 bases; J trimming: 5 bases; junction bases outside the gene matches: 12. The CDR3 DNA follows: TGTGCCAGCAGCCCCCCCTTGCGGGAGGATTTAGATACGCAGTATTTT. The encoded protein is CASSPPLREDLDTQYF. Based on the CDR3 plus reference TRBV7-9 and TRBJ2-3, the full variable domain is DTGVSQNPRHKITKRGQNVTFRCDPISEHNRLYWYRQTLGQGPEFLTYFQNEAQLEKSRLLSDRFSAERPKGSFSTLEIQRTEQGDSAMYLCASSPPLREDLDTQYFGPGTRLTVL.

CDR3 loop: CAISERGKRGSTEAFF. In DNA, the CDR3 is TGTGCCATCAGTGAGCGCGGGAAAAGGGGATCCACTGAAGCTTTCTTT. The chain employs TRBV10-3 and TRBJ1-1; D might be TRBD1 (5 bases). The CDR3 length is 16 residues. Germline loops: CDR1 ENHRY, CDR2 SYGVKD. The V and J ends lost 2 bases and 4 bases respectively, with 17 bases between them.

In its sample, this clone was seen a few times. The chain carries TRBV27 and TRBJ1-1, with 7 bases matching TRBD1. Looked up from germline, CDR1 is MNHEY and CDR2 is SMNVEV (reference sequence). V was pared by 6 bases and J by 5 bases, with 9 bases of the junction left unmatched. The CDR3 runs to 14 residues. CDR3 nucleotides: TGTGCCAGCAGCGGGACAGTGACGAGGACTGAAGCTTTCTTT. The encoded protein is CASSGTVTRTEAFF.